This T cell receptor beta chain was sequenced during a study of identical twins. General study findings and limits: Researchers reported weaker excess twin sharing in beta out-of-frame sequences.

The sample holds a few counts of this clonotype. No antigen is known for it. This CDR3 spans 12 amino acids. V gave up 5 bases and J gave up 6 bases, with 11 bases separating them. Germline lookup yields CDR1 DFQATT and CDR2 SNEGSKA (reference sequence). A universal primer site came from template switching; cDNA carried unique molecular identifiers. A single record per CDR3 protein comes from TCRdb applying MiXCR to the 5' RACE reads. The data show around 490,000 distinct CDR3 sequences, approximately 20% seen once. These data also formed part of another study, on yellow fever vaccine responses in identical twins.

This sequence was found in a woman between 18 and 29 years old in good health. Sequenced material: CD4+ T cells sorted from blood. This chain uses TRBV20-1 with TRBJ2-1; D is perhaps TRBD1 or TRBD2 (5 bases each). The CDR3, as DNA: TGCAGTGCTGAGGGGACGATCAATGAGCAGTTCTTC. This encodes CSAEGTINEQFF.